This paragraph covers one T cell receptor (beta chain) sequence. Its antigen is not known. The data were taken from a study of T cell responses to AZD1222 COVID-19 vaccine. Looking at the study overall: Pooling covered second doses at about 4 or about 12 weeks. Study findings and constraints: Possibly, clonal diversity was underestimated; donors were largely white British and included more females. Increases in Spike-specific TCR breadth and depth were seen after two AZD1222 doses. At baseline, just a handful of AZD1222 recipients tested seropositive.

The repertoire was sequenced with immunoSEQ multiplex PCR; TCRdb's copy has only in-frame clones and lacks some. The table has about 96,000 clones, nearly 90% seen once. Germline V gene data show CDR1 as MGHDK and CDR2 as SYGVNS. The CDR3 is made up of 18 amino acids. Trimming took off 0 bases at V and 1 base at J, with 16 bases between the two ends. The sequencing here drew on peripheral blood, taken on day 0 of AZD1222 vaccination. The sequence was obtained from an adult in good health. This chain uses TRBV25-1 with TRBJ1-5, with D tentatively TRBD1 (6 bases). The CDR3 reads CASSEYRQDEESNQPQHF. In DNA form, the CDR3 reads TGTGCCAGCAGTGAATATCGACAGGATGAGGAGAGCAATCAGCCCCAGCATTTT.